The 7 T cell receptor beta chains reported below all come from one sample, sequenced in a study of T-cell reconstitution after alpha-beta-depleted transplantation in children. A library of TCRbeta sequences, prepared with unique molecular identifiers, was generated. TCRdb redid the calling of the PCR reads with MiXCR, one entry per CDR3 protein. The sample yields hundreds of thousands of distinct CDR3 sequences, 13% seen once. The source material was PBMCs, mostly from graft donor cells, sampled 360 days after TCRalphabeta/CD19-depleted stem cell transplant. The receptors were sampled from a male patient under 18 who had a stem cell transplant for acute myeloid leukemia, so the T cells may come from the graft donor.

J is TRBJ2-5 and V is TRBV7-3; 8 bases match TRBD2. V was pared by 2 bases and J by 0 bases, with 14 bases of the junction left unmatched. CDR3 length: 19 amino acids. Per the germline V gene, CDR1 is SGHTA and CDR2 is FQGTGA. Written as DNA, the CDR3 is TGTGCCAGCAGCTTATTAAACACGGCTAGCGGGCCTAACCAAGAGACCCAGTACTTC. This sequence encodes CASSLLNTASGPNQETQYF.

Only a few counts were recorded for this clonotype. This chain uses TRBV7-2 with TRBJ2-7; D ambiguous. CDR3 size: 13 residues. Trimming left V 0 bases short and J 6 bases short, with 9 bases between. Germline loops: CDR1 SGHTA, CDR2 FQGNSA. The CDR3 loop is CASSLARSTEQYF. DNA for the CDR3: TGTGCCAGCAGCTTAGCGAGGAGTACCGAGCAGTACTTC.

This clonotype turned up a few times. CDR3 bases: TGTGCCATCAGTGCGACAGGAACTAATGAAAAACTGTTTTTT. Protein product: CAISATGTNEKLFF. This chain connects TRBV10-3 to TRBJ1-4; the D gene is possibly TRBD1 (6 bases). V lost 4 bases and J 1 base, leaving 7 bases between the germline ends. The germline V gene encodes CDR1 ENHRY and CDR2 SYGVKD. The CDR3 sequence is 14 residues long.

This chain uses TRBV7-9 with TRBJ2-7; 9 bases align to TRBD2. V lost 6 bases to trimming and J lost 2 bases; unmatched junction nucleotides: 8. The CDR3 spans 15 residues. Germline V gives CDR1 SEHNR, CDR2 FQNEAQ (reference sequence). The CDR3 loop is CASSYPGLAAYEQYF. The CDR3 DNA sequence: TGTGCCAGCAGTTATCCGGGACTAGCCGCCTACGAGCAGTACTTC.

CDR3 loop: CASRVRSLSSQYF. The CDR3 nucleotides are TGTGCCAGCCGAGTACGTTCCCTCTCATCGCAGTATTTT. The V and J genes are TRBV6-2 or TRBV6-3 and TRBJ2-3; no firm D call. The germline CDR1 and CDR2 sequences are MNHEY and SVGEGT. V was pared by 8 bases and J by 10 bases, with 19 bases between. The CDR3 length is 13 residues.

This chain uses TRBV20-1 with TRBJ2-3; 7 nucleotides match TRBD2. The CDR3 is made up of 15 amino acids. Trimming removed 3 bases from V and 1 base from J; junction bases left unmatched: 7. Germline V lookup: CDR1 DFQATT, CDR2 SNEGSKA (reference sequence). The CDR3 region is CSARAGATRTDTQYF. CDR3 in DNA: TGCAGTGCTAGGGCGGGAGCCACCCGCACAGATACGCAGTATTTT.

This clonotype has only a few counts. V and J are TRBV20-1 and TRBJ1-2; a possible D gene is TRBD1 (6 bases). CDR3 length: 11 amino acids. Germline-derived CDR1 and CDR2 are DFQATT and SNEGSKA (reference sequence). CDR3 amino acids: CKSAGGNGYTF. As DNA, the CDR3 is TGCAAAAGTGCCGGGGGCAATGGCTACACCTTC.